This entry features one T cell receptor beta chain sequence. The data stem from a study of T cell changes during pregnancy in multiple sclerosis. J was trimmed by 2 bases and V by 1 base; bases with no gene match: 0. From germline, CDR1 is LGHNT and CDR2 FRNRAP. This CDR3 has 15 amino acids. Sequencing used immunoSEQ multiplex PCR; TCRdb keeps in-frame clones, though not all of them. The repertoire holds under 130,000 clones, with about 90% as singletons. The rearrangement uses TRBV12-5 and TRBJ2-5, with 11 bases identical to TRBD2. This specimen consisted of peripheral blood, obtained after pregnancy. The clonotype originates from a female donor with multiple sclerosis, enrolled in a pregnancy study. The CDR3 nucleotides read TGTGCTAGTGGTTTGGGACTAGCGGGGCAAGAGACCCAGTACTTC. Amino acid sequence: CASGLGLAGQETQYF.